This TCR beta chain comes out of a study of Graves' ophthalmopathy and Graves' hyperthyroidism. Stable hyperthyroidism meant no progression to ophthalmopathy within 18 months of follow-up. The study amplified TCR beta CDR3 regions using RNA transcripts. RT-PCR with HTBI primers came first, then second-round multiplex PCR. TCRdb used MiXCR to reprocess the multiplex PCR reads, holding one entry per CDR3 protein. Among about 620,000 distinct CDR3 sequences, about a fifth were seen once, and the ten largest hold more than 5.5%. This clonotype was seen ten or more times. The antigen is unknown. Points from the study as a whole: Ophthalmopathy was separated from stable hyperthyroidism by a 13-signature model with roughly 91% sensitivity and around 81% specificity. The authors also found most expanded thyroid clonotypes above 0.001 frequency in blood.

CDR1 is MNHEY and CDR2 is SVGAGI in the germline V gene. The CDR3 is made up of 15 amino acids. Between the trimmed V and J ends, which lost 0 bases and 3 bases, there was a span of 12 bases. This receptor was obtained from a woman in her late teens or twenties with stable Graves' hyperthyroidism. Some clones in this sample may be carry-over from other donors' samples. This chain uses TRBV6-5 with TRBJ2-7, with a possible D match to TRBD1 (7 bases). The sequenced sample consisted of peripheral blood. CDR3 amino acids: CASSYSAGGSYEQYF. CDR3 sequence (DNA): TGTGCCAGCAGTTACTCGGCAGGGGGGAGCTACGAGCAGTACTTC.